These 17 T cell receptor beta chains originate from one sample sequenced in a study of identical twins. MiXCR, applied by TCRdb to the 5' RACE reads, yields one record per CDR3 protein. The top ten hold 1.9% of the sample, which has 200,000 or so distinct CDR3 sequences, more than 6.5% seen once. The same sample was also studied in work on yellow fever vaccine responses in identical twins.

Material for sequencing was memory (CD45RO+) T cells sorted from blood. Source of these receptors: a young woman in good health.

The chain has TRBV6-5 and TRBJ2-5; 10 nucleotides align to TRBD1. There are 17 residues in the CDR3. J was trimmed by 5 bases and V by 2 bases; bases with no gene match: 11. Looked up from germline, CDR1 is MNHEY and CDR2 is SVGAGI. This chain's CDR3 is CASSYDRDRGPRETQYF. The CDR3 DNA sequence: TGTGCCAGCAGTTACGACCGGGACAGGGGCCCTCGGGAGACCCAGTACTTC.

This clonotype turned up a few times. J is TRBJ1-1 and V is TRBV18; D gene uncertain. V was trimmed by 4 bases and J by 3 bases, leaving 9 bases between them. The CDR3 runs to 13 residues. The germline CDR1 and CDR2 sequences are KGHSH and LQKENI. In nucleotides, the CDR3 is TGTGCCAGCTCACAGGGTAGGGACACTGAAGCTTTCTTT. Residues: CASSQGRDTEAFF. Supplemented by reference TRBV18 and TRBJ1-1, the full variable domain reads NAGVMQNPRHLVRRRGQEARLRCSPMKGHSHVYWYRQLPEEGLKFMVYLQKENIIDESGMPKERFSAEFPKEGPSILRIQQVVRGDSAAYFCASSQGRDTEAFFGQGTRLTVV.

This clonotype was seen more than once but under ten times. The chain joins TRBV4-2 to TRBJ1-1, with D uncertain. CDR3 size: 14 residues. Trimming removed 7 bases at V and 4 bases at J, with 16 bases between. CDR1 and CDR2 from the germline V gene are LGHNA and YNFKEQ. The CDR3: CASNEGGFGTEAFF. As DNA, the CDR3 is TGTGCCAGCAATGAAGGTGGGTTCGGCACTGAAGCTTTCTTT.

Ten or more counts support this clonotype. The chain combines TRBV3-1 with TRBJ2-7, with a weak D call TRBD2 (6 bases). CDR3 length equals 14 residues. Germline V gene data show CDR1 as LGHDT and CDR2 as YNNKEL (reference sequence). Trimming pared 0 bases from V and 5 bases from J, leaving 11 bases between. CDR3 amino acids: CASSQDVRGDEQYF. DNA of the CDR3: TGTGCCAGCAGCCAAGATGTGCGGGGAGACGAGCAGTACTTC.

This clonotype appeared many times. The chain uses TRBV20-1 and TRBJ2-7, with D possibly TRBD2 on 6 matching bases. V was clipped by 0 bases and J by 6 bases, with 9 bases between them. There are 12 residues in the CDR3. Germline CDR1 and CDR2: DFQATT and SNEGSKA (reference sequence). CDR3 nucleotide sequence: TGCAGTGCTAGAGATATGGGGGGCGAGCAGTACTTC. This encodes CSARDMGGEQYF.

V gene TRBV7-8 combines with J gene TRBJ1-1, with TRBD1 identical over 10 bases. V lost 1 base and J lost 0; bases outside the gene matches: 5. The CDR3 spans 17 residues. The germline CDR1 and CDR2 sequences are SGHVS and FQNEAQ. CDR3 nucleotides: TGTGCCAGCAGCTTAGTCTCGGGACAGGGGCTGAACACTGAAGCTTTCTTT. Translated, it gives CASSLVSGQGLNTEAFF.

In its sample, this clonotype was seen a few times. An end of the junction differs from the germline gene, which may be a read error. CDR3 protein: CASSLAVRETQYF. The CDR3 DNA follows: TGTGCTAGCAGCTTGGCCGTGAGGGAGACCCAGTACTTC. V usage is TRBV7-7 and J usage is TRBJ2-5; D unresolved. Germline assignment: CDR1 SSHAT and CDR2 FNYEAQ (reference sequence). The CDR3 loop spans 13 amino acids.

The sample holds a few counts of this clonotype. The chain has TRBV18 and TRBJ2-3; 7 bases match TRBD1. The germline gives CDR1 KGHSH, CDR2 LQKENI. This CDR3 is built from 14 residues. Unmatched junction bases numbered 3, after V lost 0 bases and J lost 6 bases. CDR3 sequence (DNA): TGTGCCAGCTCACCACCCCCGACAGGGGATACGCAGTATTTT. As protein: CASSPPPTGDTQYF.

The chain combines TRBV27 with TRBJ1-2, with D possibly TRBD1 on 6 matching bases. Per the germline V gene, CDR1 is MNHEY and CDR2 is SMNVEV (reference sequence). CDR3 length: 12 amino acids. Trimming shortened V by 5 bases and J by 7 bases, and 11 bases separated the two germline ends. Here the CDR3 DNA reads TGTGCCAGCAGTCCTGCAGGGGTTGGCTACACCTTC. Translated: CASSPAGVGYTF.

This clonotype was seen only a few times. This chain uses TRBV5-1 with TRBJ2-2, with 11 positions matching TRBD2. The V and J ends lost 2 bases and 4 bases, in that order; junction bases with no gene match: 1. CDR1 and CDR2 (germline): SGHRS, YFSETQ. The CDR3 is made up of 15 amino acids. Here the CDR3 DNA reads TGCGCCAGCAGCTTCCTAGCGGGAGGCACCGGGGAGCTGTTTTTT. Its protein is CASSFLAGGTGELFF.

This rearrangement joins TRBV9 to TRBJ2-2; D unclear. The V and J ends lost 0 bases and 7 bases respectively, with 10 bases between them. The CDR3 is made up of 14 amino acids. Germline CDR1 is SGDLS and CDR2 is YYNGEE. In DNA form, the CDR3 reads TGTGCCAGCAGCGTAGGGGTGGGGATCGGGGAGCTGTTTTTT. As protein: CASSVGVGIGELFF. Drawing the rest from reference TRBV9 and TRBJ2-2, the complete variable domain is DSGVTQTPKHLITATGQRVTLRCSPRSGDLSVYWYQQSLDQGLQFLIQYYNGEERAKGNILERFSAQQFPDLHSELNLSSLELGDSALYFCASSVGVGIGELFFGEGSRLTVL.

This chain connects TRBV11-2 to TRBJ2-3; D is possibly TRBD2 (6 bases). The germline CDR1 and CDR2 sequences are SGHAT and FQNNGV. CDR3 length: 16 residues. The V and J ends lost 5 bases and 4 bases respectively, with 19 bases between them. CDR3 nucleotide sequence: TGTGCCAGCAGCCGAAACTTCGGGAGAGGGTCAGATACGCAGTATTTT. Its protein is CASSRNFGRGSDTQYF.

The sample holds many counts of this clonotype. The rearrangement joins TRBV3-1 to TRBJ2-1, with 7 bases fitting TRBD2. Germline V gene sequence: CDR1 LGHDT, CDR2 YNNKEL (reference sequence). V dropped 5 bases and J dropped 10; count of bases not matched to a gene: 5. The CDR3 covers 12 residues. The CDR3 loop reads CASSLNGGEQFF. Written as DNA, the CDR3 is TGTGCCAGCAGCTTAAACGGGGGGGAGCAGTTCTTC.

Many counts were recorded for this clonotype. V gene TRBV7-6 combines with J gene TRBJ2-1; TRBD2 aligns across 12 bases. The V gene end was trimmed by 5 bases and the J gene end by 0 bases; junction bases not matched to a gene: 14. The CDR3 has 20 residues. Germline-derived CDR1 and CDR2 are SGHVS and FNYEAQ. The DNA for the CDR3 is TGTGCCAGCAGCCCACCCTGGGCTAGCGGGAGGGCTATCTCCTACAATGAGCAGTTCTTC. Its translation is CASSPPWASGRAISYNEQFF.

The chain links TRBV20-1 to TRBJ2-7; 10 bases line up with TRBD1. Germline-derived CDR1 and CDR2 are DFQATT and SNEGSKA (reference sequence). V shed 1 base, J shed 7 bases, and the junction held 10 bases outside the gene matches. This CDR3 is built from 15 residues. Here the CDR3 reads CSARAPTGGRGEQYF. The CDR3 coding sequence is TGCAGTGCTAGAGCGCCGACAGGGGGCCGGGGTGAGCAGTACTTC.

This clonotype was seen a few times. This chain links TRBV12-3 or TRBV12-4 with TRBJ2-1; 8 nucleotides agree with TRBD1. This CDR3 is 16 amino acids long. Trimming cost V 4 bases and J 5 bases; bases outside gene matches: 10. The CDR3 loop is CASSSPGGNINNEQFF. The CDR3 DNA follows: TGTGCCAGCAGTTCTCCAGGGGGCAATATTAACAATGAGCAGTTCTTC.

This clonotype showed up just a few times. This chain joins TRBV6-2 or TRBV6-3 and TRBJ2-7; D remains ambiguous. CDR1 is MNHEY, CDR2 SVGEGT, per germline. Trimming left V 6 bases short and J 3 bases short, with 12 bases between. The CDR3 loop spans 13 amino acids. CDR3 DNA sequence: TGTGCCAGCAGCCGGCAGGCTGGCTACGAGCAGTACTTC. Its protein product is CASSRQAGYEQYF.